This is a list of T cell receptor beta chains from one sample in a study of blood T cell repertoires in COVID-19. The method was immunoSEQ multiplex PCR; TCRdb's version includes in-frame clones alone and lacks a portion of them. The sample records approximately 230,000 clones, around 85% being singletons. The sequenced material came from peripheral blood. These receptors all stem from a woman aged 40 to 50 with active or convalescent COVID-19. The CDR3 runs from the conserved cysteine through the conserved F or W. A D gene is named only where the DNA matches it firmly. Not every row has a clone size; where given, it reads once, few, many or a size class.

v_call,j_call,d_call,clone_size,cdr3_aa,cdr3_nt
TRBV7-7,TRBJ1-5,NA,NA,CASSLGVLPQPQHF,TGTGCTAGCAGCTTAGGAGTCCTACCCCAGCCCCAGCATTTT
TRBV2,TRBJ2-1,NA,NA,CASSTYRSSSYNEQFF,TGTGCCAGCAGTACGTACAGGTCCAGCTCCTACAATGAGCAGTTCTTC
TRBV6-1,TRBJ1-2,TRBD1,NA,CASSDRDRGTYTF,TGTGCCAGCAGTGATCGGGACAGGGGGACCTACACCTTC
TRBV6-1,TRBJ2-7,NA,NA,CASSEVGDSVSTYEQYF,TGTGCCAGCAGTGAAGTTGGAGACTCCGTTTCAACCTACGAGCAGTACTTC
TRBV5-1,TRBJ2-1,NA,NA,CASSLATVPQEQFF,TGCGCCAGCAGCTTGGCTACCGTACCTCAAGAGCAGTTCTTC
TRBV5-1,TRBJ1-6,NA,NA,CASSLTGSPLHF,TGCGCCAGCAGCTTGACAGGGTCACCCCTCCACTTT
TRBV2,TRBJ1-2,TRBD1,NA,CASKGTVYGYTF,TGTGCCAGCAAGGGGACAGTTTATGGCTACACCTTC
TRBV4-2,TRBJ1-5,NA,many,CASSQVRSEQPQHF,TGTGCCAGCAGCCAAGTCCGTAGTGAGCAGCCCCAGCATTTT
TRBV11-2,TRBJ2-7,NA,NA,CASSLVRGSYEQYF,TGTGCCAGCAGCTTAGTAAGGGGTTCCTACGAGCAGTACTTC
TRBV6-2/TRBV6-3,TRBJ2-7,NA,once,CASSYGPSSEQYF,TGTGCCAGCAGTTACGGCCCGTCCTCCGAGCAGTACTTC
TRBV6-5,TRBJ1-1,TRBD1,NA,CASSYTTGDTEAFF,TGTGCCAGCAGTTATACTACAGGGGACACTGAAGCTTTCTTT
TRBV7-7,TRBJ1-1,NA,NA,CASSLGATTEAFF,TGTGCCAGCAGCCTAGGGGCAACAACTGAAGCTTTCTTT
TRBV6-5,TRBJ1-2,NA,NA,CASWGGYGYTF,TGTGCCAGTTGGGGAGGCTATGGCTACACCTTC
TRBV2,TRBJ1-1,TRBD1,NA,CASSDLMTGGANTEAFF,TGTGCCAGCAGTGATTTGATGACAGGGGGAGCGAACACTGAAGCTTTCTTT
TRBV6-6,TRBJ1-2,NA,NA,CASSYSDTAVLGYTF,TGTGCCAGCAGTTACTCGGACACGGCGGTTTTGGGCTACACCTTC
TRBV5-5,TRBJ1-5,NA,few,CASSLGGHSNQPQHF,TGTGCCAGCAGCTTGGGTGGACATAGCAATCAGCCCCAGCATTTT
TRBV4-2,TRBJ1-4,NA,NA,CASSRLAPVMTNEKLFF,TGTGCCAGCAGCCGCTTAGCGCCAGTTATGACTAATGAAAAACTGTTTTTT
TRBV28,TRBJ2-3,TRBD2,few,CASSPWGGFTDTQYF,TGTGCCAGCAGCCCCTGGGGGGGTTTCACAGATACGCAGTATTTT
TRBV6-6,TRBJ2-3,TRBD2,NA,CASSPFGRGGMTDTQYF,TGTGCCAGCAGTCCCTTCGGGCGGGGGGGCATGACAGATACGCAGTATTTT
TRBV5-1,TRBJ1-4,TRBD1,NA,CASSLVPTGGGEKLFF,TGCGCCAGCAGCTTGGTCCCCACAGGGGGCGGAGAAAAACTGTTTTTT
TRBV6-5,TRBJ1-6,NA,NA,CASNTGRNSPLHF,TGTGCCAGCAATACAGGGAGAAATTCACCCCTCCACTTT
TRBV19,TRBJ2-6,NA,NA,CASRETGANVLTF,TGTGCCAGTAGAGAGACTGGGGCCAACGTCCTGACTTTC
TRBV14,TRBJ1-2,TRBD1,NA,CASSHGGTGQFLYGYTF,TGTGCCAGCAGCCATGGGGGGACAGGCCAGTTTTTATACGGCTACACCTTC
TRBV21-1,TRBJ2-7,NA,many,CASSPFFYEQYF,TGTGCCAGCAGCCCCTTCTTCTACGAGCAGTACTTC
TRBV5-1,TRBJ1-1,NA,few,CASSLVPGGNTEAFF,TGCGCCAGCAGCTTGGTCCCGGGGGGGAACACTGAAGCTTTCTTT
TRBV28,TRBJ2-1,TRBD1,NA,CASSSRQGRYNEQFF,TGTGCCAGCAGTTCCCGACAGGGGAGATACAATGAGCAGTTCTTC
TRBV6-5,TRBJ2-2,NA,NA,CASRLNLNTGELFF,TGTGCCAGCCGGTTAAACCTTAACACCGGGGAGCTGTTTTTT
TRBV4-1,TRBJ2-5,TRBD2,once,CASSLYSGAAETQYF,TGCGCCAGCAGCCTTTATAGCGGGGCGGCAGAGACCCAGTACTTC
TRBV7-8,TRBJ2-1,TRBD1,NA,CASSWTGDNEQFF,TGTGCCAGCAGCTGGACAGGGGACAATGAGCAGTTCTTC
TRBV7-3,TRBJ2-2,TRBD1,NA,CASSLNPGQLNTGELFF,TGTGCCAGCAGCTTAAACCCGGGACAGCTTAACACCGGGGAGCTGTTTTTT
TRBV5-1,TRBJ1-2,TRBD1,NA,CASQKPGQGALGYTF,TGCGCCAGCCAAAAGCCGGGACAGGGGGCGCTTGGCTACACCTTC
TRBV5-4,TRBJ1-2,TRBD1,NA,CASSQRTGPNYGYTF,TGTGCCAGCAGCCAACGGACAGGACCCAACTATGGCTACACCTTC
TRBV6-5,TRBJ1-4,NA,NA,CASIAGSTNEKLFF,TGTGCCAGCATCGCAGGGTCAACTAATGAAAAACTGTTTTTT
TRBV28,TRBJ2-7,TRBD2,NA,CASSDGAGGNYEQYF,TGTGCCAGCAGCGACGGAGCGGGGGGGAACTACGAGCAGTACTTC
TRBV6-5,TRBJ2-1,NA,NA,CASSLFGSSYNEQFF,TGTGCCAGCAGTCTTTTTGGGAGCTCCTACAATGAGCAGTTCTTC
TRBV4-2,TRBJ1-6,TRBD1,many,CASSQPGQGSPLHF,TGTGCCAGCAGCCAGCCCGGACAGGGTTCACCCCTCCACTTT
TRBV5-1,TRBJ1-6,NA,NA,CASSLDSSYNSPLHF,TGCGCCAGCAGCCTAGACAGCTCCTATAATTCACCCCTCCACTTT
TRBV6-2/TRBV6-3,TRBJ2-3,NA,NA,CASNPKETDTQYF,TGTGCCAGCAACCCAAAAGAGACAGATACGCAGTATTTT
TRBV18,TRBJ2-3,TRBD2,NA,CASSPPQAGGTDTQYF,TGTGCCAGCTCACCACCGCAGGCGGGGGGCACAGATACGCAGTATTTT
TRBV2,TRBJ1-1,NA,NA,CASSPTGQSEAFF,TGTGCCAGCAGTCCAACTGGACAGTCTGAAGCTTTCTTT
TRBV2,TRBJ1-5,TRBD1,NA,CASKSTRQGNQPQHF,TGTGCCAGCAAATCCACCCGACAGGGGAATCAGCCCCAGCATTTT
TRBV7-2,TRBJ2-3,NA,NA,CASSLGGAGTDTQYF,TGTGCCAGCAGCTTGGGGGGGGCTGGCACAGATACGCAGTATTTT
TRBV7-2,TRBJ2-7,TRBD1,NA,CASSSRQGSYEQYF,TGTGCCAGCAGCTCTCGACAGGGGTCCTACGAGCAGTACTTC
TRBV10-3,TRBJ2-3,NA,NA,CAISSAAGAPTDTQYF,TGTGCCATCAGCTCCGCGGCAGGGGCCCCCACAGATACGCAGTATTTT
TRBV28,TRBJ1-1,NA,NA,CASKTQGSRQAFF,TGTGCCAGCAAAACACAGGGCTCCCGACAGGCTTTCTTT
TRBV28,TRBJ2-5,NA,few,CASSPVMSGQETQYF,TGTGCCAGCAGTCCCGTCATGTCGGGGCAAGAGACCCAGTACTTC
TRBV18,TRBJ2-5,NA,NA,CASSQPGPQRETQYF,TGTGCCAGCTCGCAGCCGGGTCCTCAGAGGGAGACCCAGTACTTC
TRBV5-1,TRBJ2-1,TRBD2,NA,CASSLMSGGSHNEQFF,TGCGCCAGCAGCTTGATGAGCGGGGGGTCCCACAATGAGCAGTTCTTC
TRBV9,TRBJ2-2,TRBD2,few,CASSVAVAGVTGELFF,TGTGCCAGCAGCGTAGCGGTAGCGGGGGTAACCGGGGAGCTGTTTTTT
TRBV7-9,TRBJ2-1,TRBD2,NA,CASSMTSGGHEQFF,TGTGCCAGCAGCATGACTAGCGGGGGACATGAGCAGTTCTTC
TRBV7-3,TRBJ1-2,NA,NA,CASSPDRNYGYTF,TGTGCCAGCAGCCCGGACAGAAACTATGGCTACACCTTC
TRBV19,TRBJ1-2,NA,NA,CASSNAGNYGYTF,TGTGCCAGTAGTAATGCCGGGAACTATGGCTACACCTTC